Listed here are 26 T cell receptor beta chains from one sample, sequenced in a study of cytomegalovirus exposure and HLA in healthy donors. Primers included in the PCR were 60 Vbeta and 13 Jbeta primers. Libraries were prepared by immunoSEQ multiplex PCR; TCRdb keeps only in-frame clonotypes and omits some of them. This sample carries some 150,000 clones, approximately 80% of them seen once, and the ten largest clones take 3% to 5%. Sequencing was done on a sample of PBMCs. The receptors were gathered from a male donor in good health and CMV-seronegative.

J is TRBJ2-5 and V is TRBV27; 7 bases are shared with TRBD1. The J call may not be correct, given that the DNA end is closer to TRBJ2-7. Germline-derived CDR1 and CDR2 are MNHEY and SMNVEV (reference sequence). This CDR3 spans 16 amino acids. This CDR3 reads CATSVLGGQSSYEQYF. The CDR3 DNA follows: TGTGCCACTTCAGTTTTAGGGGGACAGTCCAGCTACGAGCAGTACTTC.

The chain couples TRBV6-6 to TRBJ2-1; 12 bases line up with TRBD2. Per germline, CDR1 MNHNY and CDR2 SVGAGI (reference sequence). With 4 bases clipped from V and 10 bases from J, the junction kept 11 bases outside the gene matches. This CDR3 spans 16 amino acids. The CDR3 reads CASSFSPSGRAGEQFF. DNA for the CDR3: TGTGCCAGCAGTTTCTCCCCTAGCGGGAGGGCCGGGGAGCAGTTCTTC.

This clone has only a few counts. This rearrangement joins TRBV6-6 to TRBJ1-2; no reliable D call. Germline-derived CDR1 and CDR2 are MNHNY and SVGAGI (reference sequence). V lost 5 bases, J lost 2 bases, and 9 bases lay in between. CDR3 size: 13 residues. This chain's CDR3 is CASSPHSNYGYTF. Here the CDR3 DNA reads TGTGCCAGCAGTCCCCATTCCAACTATGGCTACACCTTC.

This chain uses TRBV11-2 with TRBJ2-7; perhaps TRBD1 as D (6 bases). Germline V gene sequence: CDR1 SGHAT, CDR2 FQNNGV. Between the trimmed V and J ends, which lost 0 bases and 3 bases, there was a span of 9 bases. This CDR3 contains 14 residues. CDR3 bases: TGTGCCAGCAGCTTAGAGTTGGGACACTACGAGCAGTACTTC. Translated: CASSLELGHYEQYF.

The chain combines TRBV9 with TRBJ1-5; D is perhaps TRBD1 (6 bases). This CDR3 region has 15 residues. From germline, CDR1 is SGDLS and CDR2 YYNGEE. V lost 4 bases to trimming and J lost 0 bases, with 11 bases between them. The CDR3 reads CASSKDSGSNQPQHF. The DNA for the CDR3 is TGTGCCAGCAGCAAGGACAGCGGTAGCAATCAGCCCCAGCATTTT. Variable domain in full (rest from reference TRBV9 and TRBJ1-5): DSGVTQTPKHLITATGQRVTLRCSPRSGDLSVYWYQQSLDQGLQFLIQYYNGEERAKGNILERFSAQQFPDLHSELNLSSLELGDSALYFCASSKDSGSNQPQHFGDGTRLSIL.

The CDR3 sequence: CASSQPGVSYEQYF. The CDR3 bases are TGTGCCAGCAGCCAACCGGGAGTTTCCTACGAGCAGTACTTC. The chain carries TRBV14 and TRBJ2-7, with D possibly matching TRBD2 (6 bases). Trimming shortened V by 2 bases and J by 1 base, and 9 bases separated the two germline ends. The CDR3 contains 14 residues. CDR1 and CDR2 from the germline V gene are SGHDN and FVKESK.

Concerning this clone itself: Germline and junction disagree at one end, which may indicate a read error. The J gene is TRBJ1-1, the V gene TRBV2, with TRBD1 matching over 8 bases. CDR1 SNHLY and CDR2 FYNNEI come from the germline V gene. The CDR3 consists of 14 residues. This CDR3 reads CANSNRGLGTEAFF. In nucleotides, the CDR3 is TGTGCCAACAGTAACAGGGGGTTAGGAACTGAAGCTTTCTTT. The full variable domain, completed using reference TRBV2 and TRBJ1-1, is EPEVTQTPSHQVTQMGQEVILRCVPISNHLYFYWYRQILGQKVEFLVSFYNNEISEKSEIFDDQFSVERPDGSNFTLKIRSTKLEDSAMYFCANSNRGLGTEAFFGQGTRLTVV.

This clone was seen a few times. The V gene is TRBV19, the J gene TRBJ2-6; perhaps TRBD2 as D (5 bases). The length of the CDR3 is 16 residues. Germline CDR1 is LNHDA and CDR2 is SQIVND (reference sequence). Trimming cost V 6 bases and J 0 bases, with 12 bases left between them. CDR3 amino acids: CASSPGKGSGANVLTF. The CDR3, as DNA: TGTGCCAGTAGCCCGGGGAAGGGCTCTGGGGCCAACGTCCTGACTTTC.

The chain combines TRBV27 with TRBJ2-4, with TRBD2 matching over 9 bases. Germline-derived CDR1 and CDR2 are MNHEY and SMNVEV (reference sequence). Trimming at V came to 5 bases and at J to 12 bases, leaving 17 bases not matched to a gene. CDR3 size: 16 residues. The chain's CDR3 is CASSHSLAGKGRSQYF. The CDR3 DNA reads TGTGCCAGCAGTCACTCACTAGCGGGTAAAGGGCGCAGTCAGTACTTC.

The chain employs TRBV27 and TRBJ1-2; D may be TRBD1 (5 bases). Per germline, CDR1 MNHEY and CDR2 SMNVEV (reference sequence). The CDR3 is 17 amino acids. V was pared by 2 bases and J by 8 bases, with 24 bases between. The CDR3, as DNA: TGTGCCAGCAGTTTAGGGATGGGGGGGTGGAACTTTAAGGGCTACACCTTC. Translating it yields CASSLGMGGWNFKGYTF.

V usage is TRBV23-1 and J usage is TRBJ1-2, with TRBD1 identical over 8 bases. TRBV23-1 falls under the ORF class, with uncertain function. The CDR3 covers 13 residues. Germline trimming cut 6 bases from V and 6 bases from J; bases unmatched to any gene: 6. Written as DNA, the CDR3 is TGCGCCAGCAGCGCAGGGGGCTCTCATGGCTACACCTTC. It encodes CASSAGGSHGYTF.

The chain has TRBV6-6 and TRBJ1-1; D is unclear. Germline V CDR1 and CDR2: MNHNY, SVGAGI (reference sequence). This CDR3 spans 11 amino acids. V gave up 4 bases and J gave up 7 bases, with 7 bases separating them. The CDR3 bases are TGTGCCAGCAGTTCCCCCGGTGAAGCTTTCTTT. Translating gives CASSSPGEAFF.

Details on this clone: An end of the junction differs from the germline gene, which may be a read error. The rearrangement uses TRBV7-9 and TRBJ1-6; no clear D. Per the germline V gene, CDR1 is SEHNR and CDR2 is FQNEAQ (reference sequence). CDR3 length: 13 amino acids. The CDR3 loop reads CSSSPTVNSPLHF. The DNA for the CDR3 is TGTTCCAGCAGCCCTACGGTTAATTCACCCCTCCACTTT.

The gene calls are TRBV5-1 and TRBJ2-5; possible D gene TRBD1, 5 bases. CDR3 length: 14 residues. Trimming shortened V by 4 bases and J by 3 bases, and 13 bases separated the two germline ends. Germline values: CDR1 SGHRS, CDR2 YFSETQ. CDR3 region: CASSPQTDEETQYF. In DNA form, the CDR3 reads TGCGCCAGCAGCCCCCAGACAGACGAAGAGACCCAGTACTTC.

The chain joins TRBV7-3 to TRBJ1-2; 8 nucleotides align to TRBD1. J was trimmed by 4 bases and V by 5 bases; bases with no gene match: 9. Germline V lookup: CDR1 SGHTA, CDR2 FQGTGA. The CDR3 has 15 residues. The CDR3 nucleotides read TGTGCCAGCAGCCCTGGACAGGGCATTGGCTATGGCTACACCTTC. This codes for CASSPGQGIGYGYTF.

The chain is built from TRBV6-1 and TRBJ1-5; TRBD1 is a possible D gene (5 bases). V was trimmed by 1 base and J by 2 bases, leaving 9 bases between them. Germline V gives CDR1 MNHNS, CDR2 SASEGT. The CDR3 length is 15 residues. In nucleotides, the CDR3 is TGTGCCAGCAGTGAAGGCAGGGAAGGCAATCAGCCCCAGCATTTT. Translated, it gives CASSEGREGNQPQHF.

The gene calls are TRBV29-1 and TRBJ2-5; 9 nucleotides align to TRBD1. The CDR3 runs 13 residues. Germline V gene data show CDR1 as SQVTM and CDR2 as ANQGSEA. Trimming cost V 7 bases and J 9 bases; bases outside gene matches: 12. The CDR3 nucleotides read TGCAGCGGCCGGGACAGGGCCGGCAGGGCCCAGTACTTC. It is translated as CSGRDRAGRAQYF.

The rearrangement joins TRBV19 to TRBJ2-1; TRBD1 aligns across 8 bases. V gave up 3 bases and J gave up 7 bases; unmatched junction bases: 11. Germline V gene data show CDR1 as LNHDA and CDR2 as SQIVND (reference sequence). The CDR3 runs to 16 residues. The DNA of the CDR3 is TGTGCCAGTAGTATCGGTGCAGGGGGCATGACGAATGAGCAGTTCTTC. Protein: CASSIGAGGMTNEQFF.

This clone has just a few counts. The chain joins TRBV5-1 to TRBJ2-1, with D possibly TRBD2 on 5 matching bases. This CDR3 contains 16 residues. Trimming left V 0 bases short and J 5 bases short, with 15 bases between. In germline, CDR1 is SGHRS, CDR2 YFSETQ. As DNA, the CDR3 is TGCGCCAGCAGCTTGGGTGGCGGGTATGGTAACAATGAGCAGTTCTTC. Its protein is CASSLGGGYGNNEQFF.

The V and J genes are TRBV2 and TRBJ2-7; TRBD1 is a possible D gene (5 bases). Trimming left V 1 base short and J 1 base short, with 14 bases between. This CDR3 region has 16 residues. Per the germline V gene, CDR1 is SNHLY and CDR2 is FYNNEI. DNA for the CDR3: TGTGCCAGCAGTGAAGAAGGGGCAGGGTGGTCCTACGAGCAGTACTTC. It codes for CASSEEGAGWSYEQYF.

The rearrangement uses TRBV11-2 and TRBJ1-5; D uncertain. This CDR3 contains 14 residues. The V end lost 1 base, the J end lost 5 bases, and 9 bases lay between the germline ends. Per the germline V gene, CDR1 is SGHAT and CDR2 is FQNNGV. Here the CDR3 DNA reads TGTGCCAGCAGCTTAGTGGGCCTTTATCAGCCCCAGCATTTT. It encodes CASSLVGLYQPQHF.

The chain has TRBV18 and TRBJ1-1; tentative D call: TRBD1 (6 bases). Germline V gene sequence: CDR1 KGHSH, CDR2 LQKENI. This CDR3 contains 16 residues. Trimming cost V 1 base and J 1 base, with 13 bases left between them. The CDR3 reads CASSPRGAGANTEAFF. Written as DNA, the CDR3 is TGTGCCAGCTCACCACGAGGGGCAGGGGCGAACACTGAAGCTTTCTTT.

This clone has just a few counts. V gene TRBV19 combines with J gene TRBJ2-3, with 7 bases identical to TRBD2. V shed 4 bases, J shed 0 bases, and the junction held 7 bases outside the gene matches. This CDR3 contains 16 residues. The germline CDR1 and CDR2 sequences are LNHDA and SQIVND (reference sequence). The CDR3 DNA reads TGTGCCAGTAGTAAGTGGGCTAGCGGAAGCACAGATACGCAGTATTTT. Its translation is CASSKWASGSTDTQYF.

The V gene is TRBV7-8, the J gene TRBJ2-4; 10 bases match TRBD1. Germline V gene data show CDR1 as SGHVS and CDR2 as FQNEAQ. V lost 4 bases to trimming and J lost 0 bases; unmatched junction nucleotides: 15. CDR3 length equals 20 residues. This CDR3 is CASSSSHRGQGLLAKNIQYF. CDR3 nucleotides: TGTGCCAGCAGCTCCTCCCATAGGGGACAGGGGCTCTTAGCCAAAAACATTCAGTACTTC.

The chain carries TRBV19 and TRBJ2-1, with 11 bases matching TRBD2. CDR1 is LNHDA and CDR2 is SQIVND in the germline V gene (reference sequence). The V and J ends lost 5 bases and 8 bases, in that order; junction bases with no gene match: 8. The CDR3 has 15 residues. CDR3 in DNA: TGTGCCAGTAGTCTACGACTAGCGGGGAGCTATGAGCAGTTCTTC. This gives the protein CASSLRLAGSYEQFF.

This sequence joins TRBV7-8 and TRBJ1-5; 8 positions agree with TRBD1. In germline, CDR1 is SGHVS, CDR2 FQNEAQ. The CDR3 is made up of 17 amino acids. V gave up 1 base and J gave up 1 base; unmatched junction bases: 6. The CDR3 nucleotides are TGTGCCAGCAGCTTAGGCGGGTCAGGGGGCAGCAATCAGCCCCAGCATTTT. Protein sequence: CASSLGGSGGSNQPQHF. The whole variable domain, filled in from reference TRBV7-8 and TRBJ1-5, reads GAGVSQSPRYKVAKRGQDVALRCDPISGHVSLFWYQQALGQGPEFLTYFQNEAQLDKSGLPSDRFFAERPEGSVSTLKIQRTQQEDSAVYLCASSLGGSGGSNQPQHFGDGTRLSIL.